Included here is one T cell receptor (beta chain) sequence, with context. As yet, its antigen is unknown. PCR primers comprised 60 Vbeta and 13 Jbeta primers. Only in-frame clones appear in the TCRdb table, and some are missing; sequencing was by immunoSEQ multiplex PCR. This sample lists about 110,000 clones; its ten largest clones have approximately 3.7%. The data were obtained in a study of cytomegalovirus exposure and HLA in healthy donors. CDR3 length: 17 residues. CDR1 and CDR2 (germline): MNHEY, SMNVEV (reference sequence). J lost 2 bases, V lost 3 bases, and 9 bases had no gene match. Study-wide results and limits: Several top significant clusters appeared, in a later analysis, to be linked to common viral pathogens. Both high specificity and high sensitivity reportedly marked the classifier's diagnosis of cytomegalovirus status.

The sequenced sample consisted of PBMCs. This chain joins TRBV27 and TRBJ2-3; 9 bases map to TRBD1. This clonotype was sampled from a man aged 30-40 years in good health and CMV-seronegative. The CDR3 loop reads CASSLALRTGATDTQYF. In DNA form, the CDR3 reads TGTGCCAGCAGTTTGGCCCTCAGGACAGGGGCCACAGATACGCAGTATTTT.